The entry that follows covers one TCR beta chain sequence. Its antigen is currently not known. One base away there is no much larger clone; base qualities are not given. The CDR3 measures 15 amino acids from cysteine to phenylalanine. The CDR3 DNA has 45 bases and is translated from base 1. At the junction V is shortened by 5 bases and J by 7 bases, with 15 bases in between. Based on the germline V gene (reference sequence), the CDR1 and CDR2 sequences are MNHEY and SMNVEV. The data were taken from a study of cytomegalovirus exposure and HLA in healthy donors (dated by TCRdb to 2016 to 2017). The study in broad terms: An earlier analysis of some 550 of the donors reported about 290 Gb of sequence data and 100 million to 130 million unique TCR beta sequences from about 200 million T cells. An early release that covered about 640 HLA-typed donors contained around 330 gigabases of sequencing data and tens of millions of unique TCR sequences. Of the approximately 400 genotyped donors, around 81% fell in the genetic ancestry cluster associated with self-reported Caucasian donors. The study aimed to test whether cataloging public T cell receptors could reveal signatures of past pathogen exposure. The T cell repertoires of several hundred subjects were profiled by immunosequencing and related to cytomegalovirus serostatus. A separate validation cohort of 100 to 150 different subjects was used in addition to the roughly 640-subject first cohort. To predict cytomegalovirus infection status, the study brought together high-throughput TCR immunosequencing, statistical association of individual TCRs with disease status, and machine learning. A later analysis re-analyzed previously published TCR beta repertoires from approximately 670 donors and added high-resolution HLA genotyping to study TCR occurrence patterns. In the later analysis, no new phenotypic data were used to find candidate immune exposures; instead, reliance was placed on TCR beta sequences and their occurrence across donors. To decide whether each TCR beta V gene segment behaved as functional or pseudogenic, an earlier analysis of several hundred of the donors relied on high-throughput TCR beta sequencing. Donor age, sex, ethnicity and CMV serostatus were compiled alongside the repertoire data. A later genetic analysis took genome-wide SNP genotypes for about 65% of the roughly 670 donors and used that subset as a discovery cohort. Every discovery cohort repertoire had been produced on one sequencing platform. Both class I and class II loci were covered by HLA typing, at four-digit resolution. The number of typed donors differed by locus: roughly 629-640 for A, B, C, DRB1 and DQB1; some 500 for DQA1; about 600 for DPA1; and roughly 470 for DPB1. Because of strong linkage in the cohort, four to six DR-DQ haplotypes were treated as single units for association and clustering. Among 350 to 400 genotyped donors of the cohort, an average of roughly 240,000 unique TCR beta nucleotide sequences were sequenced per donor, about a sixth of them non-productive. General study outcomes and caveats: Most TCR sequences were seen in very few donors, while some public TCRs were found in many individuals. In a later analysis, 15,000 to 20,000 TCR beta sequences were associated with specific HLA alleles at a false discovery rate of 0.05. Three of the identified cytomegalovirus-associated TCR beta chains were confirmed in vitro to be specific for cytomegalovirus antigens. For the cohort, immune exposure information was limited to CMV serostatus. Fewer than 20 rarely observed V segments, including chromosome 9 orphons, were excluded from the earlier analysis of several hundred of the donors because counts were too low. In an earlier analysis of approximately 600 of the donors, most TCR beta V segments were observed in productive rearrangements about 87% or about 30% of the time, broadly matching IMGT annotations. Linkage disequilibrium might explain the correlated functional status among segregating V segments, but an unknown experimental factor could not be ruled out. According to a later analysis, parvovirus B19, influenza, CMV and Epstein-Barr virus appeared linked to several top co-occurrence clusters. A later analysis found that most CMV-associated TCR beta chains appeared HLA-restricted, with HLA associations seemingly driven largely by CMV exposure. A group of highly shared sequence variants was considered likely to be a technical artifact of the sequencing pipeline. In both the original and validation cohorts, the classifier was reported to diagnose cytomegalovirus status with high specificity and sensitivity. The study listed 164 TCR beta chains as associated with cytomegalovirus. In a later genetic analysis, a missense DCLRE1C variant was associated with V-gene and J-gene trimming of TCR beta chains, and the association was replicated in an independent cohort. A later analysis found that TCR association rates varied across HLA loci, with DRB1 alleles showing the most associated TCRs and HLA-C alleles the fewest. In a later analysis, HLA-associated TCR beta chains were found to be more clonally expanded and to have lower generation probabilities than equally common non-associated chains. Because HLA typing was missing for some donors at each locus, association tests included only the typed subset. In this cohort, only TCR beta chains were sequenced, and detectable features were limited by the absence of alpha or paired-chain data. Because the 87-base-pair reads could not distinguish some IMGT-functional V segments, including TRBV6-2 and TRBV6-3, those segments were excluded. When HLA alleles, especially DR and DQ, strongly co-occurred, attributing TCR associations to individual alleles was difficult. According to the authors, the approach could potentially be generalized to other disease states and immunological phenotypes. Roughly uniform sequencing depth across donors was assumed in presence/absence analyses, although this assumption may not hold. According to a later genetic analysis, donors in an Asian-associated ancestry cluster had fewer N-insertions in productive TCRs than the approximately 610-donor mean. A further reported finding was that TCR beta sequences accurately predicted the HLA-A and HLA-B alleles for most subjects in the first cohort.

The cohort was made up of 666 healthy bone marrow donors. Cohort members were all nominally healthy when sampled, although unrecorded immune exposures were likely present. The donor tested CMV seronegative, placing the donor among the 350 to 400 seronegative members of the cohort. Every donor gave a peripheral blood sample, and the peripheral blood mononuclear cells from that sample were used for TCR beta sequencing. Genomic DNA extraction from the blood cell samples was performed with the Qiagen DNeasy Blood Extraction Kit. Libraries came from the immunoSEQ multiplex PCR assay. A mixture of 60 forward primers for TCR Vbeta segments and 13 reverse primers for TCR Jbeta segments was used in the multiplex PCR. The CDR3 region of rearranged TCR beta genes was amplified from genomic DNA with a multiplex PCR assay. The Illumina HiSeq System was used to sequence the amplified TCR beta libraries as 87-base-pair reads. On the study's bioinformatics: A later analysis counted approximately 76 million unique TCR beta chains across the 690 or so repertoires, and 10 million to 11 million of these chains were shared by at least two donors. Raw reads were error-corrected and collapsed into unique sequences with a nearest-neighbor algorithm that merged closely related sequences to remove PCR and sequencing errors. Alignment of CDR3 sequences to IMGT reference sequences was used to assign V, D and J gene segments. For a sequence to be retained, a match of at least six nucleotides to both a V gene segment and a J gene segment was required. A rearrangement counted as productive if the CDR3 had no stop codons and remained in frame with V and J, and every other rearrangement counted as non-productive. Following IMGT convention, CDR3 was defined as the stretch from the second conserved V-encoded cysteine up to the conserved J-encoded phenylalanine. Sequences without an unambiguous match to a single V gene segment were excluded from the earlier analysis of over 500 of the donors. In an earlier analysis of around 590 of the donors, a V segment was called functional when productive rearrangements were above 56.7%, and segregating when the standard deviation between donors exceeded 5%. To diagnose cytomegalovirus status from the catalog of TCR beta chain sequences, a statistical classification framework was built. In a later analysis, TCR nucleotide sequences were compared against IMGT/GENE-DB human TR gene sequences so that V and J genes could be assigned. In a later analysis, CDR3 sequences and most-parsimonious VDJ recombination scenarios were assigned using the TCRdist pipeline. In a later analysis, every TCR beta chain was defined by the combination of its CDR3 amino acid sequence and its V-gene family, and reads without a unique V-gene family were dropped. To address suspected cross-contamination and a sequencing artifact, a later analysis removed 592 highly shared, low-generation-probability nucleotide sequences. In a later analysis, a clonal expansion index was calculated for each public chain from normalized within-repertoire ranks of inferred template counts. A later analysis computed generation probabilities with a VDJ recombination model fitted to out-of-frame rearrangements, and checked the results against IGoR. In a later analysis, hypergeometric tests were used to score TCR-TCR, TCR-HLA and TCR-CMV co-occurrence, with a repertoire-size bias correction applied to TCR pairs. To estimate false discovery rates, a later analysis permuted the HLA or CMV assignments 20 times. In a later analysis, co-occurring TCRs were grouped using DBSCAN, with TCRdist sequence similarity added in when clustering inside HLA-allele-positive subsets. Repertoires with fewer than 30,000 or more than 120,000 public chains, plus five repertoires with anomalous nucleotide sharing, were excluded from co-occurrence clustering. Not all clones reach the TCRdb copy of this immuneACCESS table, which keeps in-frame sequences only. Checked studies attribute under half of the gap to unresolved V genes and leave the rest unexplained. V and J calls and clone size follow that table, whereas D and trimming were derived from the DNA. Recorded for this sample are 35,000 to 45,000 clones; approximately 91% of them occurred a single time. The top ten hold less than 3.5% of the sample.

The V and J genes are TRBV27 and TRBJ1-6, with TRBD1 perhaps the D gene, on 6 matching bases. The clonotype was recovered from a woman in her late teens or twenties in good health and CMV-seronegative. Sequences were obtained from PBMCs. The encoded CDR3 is CASSASQGSNSPLHF. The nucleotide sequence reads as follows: TGTGCCAGCAGTGCCTCACAGGGTAGCAATTCACCCCTCCACTTT.